This T cell receptor beta chain was sequenced for a study of shared clonotypes between healthy human individuals (TCRdb year 2020). Background on the whole study: Three men and two women, aged 18 to 49 years, made up the cohort. For each donor, CD4 naive and CD4 memory were each run on three plates, CD8 naive on two plates, and CD8 memory on one plate. Blood TCR repertoires of roughly 5 healthy adults were deeply sequenced to estimate repertoire size and the extent of clonotype sharing between individuals. Different laboratories and diverse techniques were used to prepare libraries and sequence TCR repertoires, to increase sequencing depth and limit assay-specific biases. Each donor's leukapheresis produced roughly between about 0.9 and 9.5 billion PBMCs.

Healthy HIV-negative adults with no recently reported acute infections or vaccinations were included as donors. Only Caucasian adults living in Nashville, Tennessee, USA were represented among the donors. CD4+ T cells were enriched by magnetic negative selection, after which naive cells were positively selected on CD45RA and the negative fraction was taken as the memory subset. Blood was obtained by leukapheresis, after which PBMCs were separated by Ficoll-Histopaque density gradient centrifugation and cryopreserved in liquid nitrogen vapor phase. Analytical flow cytometry was used to check the purity and quantity of every magnetically sorted T cell population. Each sorted fraction had its genomic DNA isolated and then quantified by UV absorbance on a Nanodrop 2000c. The CDR3 has 18 amino acids, counting the end cysteine and phenylalanine. The read is trimmed to its CDR3 DNA, 54 bases read in frame from base 1. The V and J ends are trimmed by 4 bases and 4 bases, leaving 24 bases between them. Reading the germline V gene gives CDR1 SGDLS and CDR2 YYNGEE.

This clone was counted once. Its specific antigen is unknown. No much larger clone exists at a distance of one base, and base qualities are not known. The study at large found these results: Rarefaction of sorted-subset datasets indicated incomplete sequencing despite the large sequencing depth. Pairwise subsampling indicated that sequencing depth was expected to affect the degree of clonotype sharing among donors. Naive subsets generally had larger estimated clonotype richness than memory subsets did. Clonotypes shared by all four sorted-subset donors showed higher generation probabilities than non-shared clonotypes. Because the study included only a small number of donors, the genetic and exposure-history diversity represented was limited. Sampling was restricted to blood, and TCR repertoires in tissue are likely to differ from TCR repertoires in blood. Across four donors, approximately 4.6% of naive CD4, 3% to 3.5% of naive CD8, approximately 2.5% of memory CD4, and approximately 0.4% of memory CD8 clonotypes were shared.

Using the deep immunoSEQ assay, multiplex PCR amplified TCR CDR3 regions from genomic DNA. Genomic DNA extracted from each cell subset was distributed evenly over all wells of several immunoSEQ 96-well plates, and each plate served as one replicate. For sorted subsets, about 0.2 ug genomic DNA, equal to tens of thousands of T cell genomes, was loaded into each replicate PCR. The purified libraries were quantified using a Qubit 3.0 fluorometer, sized with a Bioanalyzer 2100, and then quantified again using the KAPA Library Quantification kit. Every immunoSEQ 96-well plate was sequenced on a dedicated single-read 150-cycle Illumina NextSeq 550 flow cell. As for the original processing: The immunoSEQ output contained only junctional sequences without quality scores, so filtering could not match that applied to full-length reads. To assign V/J genes and CDR3, sequences were annotated against IMGT germline references using PyIR, a Python wrapper for IgBLAST v1.9. Any read was removed if the V/J assignment was weak (E-value above 1e-6), the CDR3 was missing, or the read contained stop codons, out-of-frame junctions, or ambiguous translated residues. V3J clonotypes were defined as sequences sharing an identical inferred V gene, J gene, and CDR3 amino acid sequence. Percentage overlap between repertoires was computed as shared unique clonotypes divided by the size of the smaller repertoire. Richness of each repertoire was evaluated using RTK rarefaction, the Chao1 estimator, and Recon v2.1 estimates of unobserved clonotypes. For all TCRbeta clonotypes obtained by the gDNA method from several donors, generation probabilities were computed with OLGA. This immuneACCESS table, as held by TCRdb, lists in-frame sequences with V and J called but not all clones. Of the missing ones, under half trace to an unresolved V gene in checked studies; the others have no known cause. Clone size and the V and J calls come from that table; the DNA yielded D and trimming. Present in this sample are around 2.1 million clones, under 97% of which were seen just once. The ten biggest clones cover around 0.13% of the sample.

This TCR came from a man younger than 35 in good health. The chain is assembled from TRBV9 and TRBJ1-3; no D gene can be assigned with confidence. Sequencing was performed on naive CD4+ T cells sorted from blood. Taken with the paper, the label for cell subset or site translates to: CD45RA+ positively selected. The sequence in DNA is TGTGCCAGCAGCTCCCTCTCCGGGTGGGTTCCGGGGGGAAACACCATATATTTT. The resulting protein is CASSSLSGWVPGGNTIYF.